This TCR beta chain is from a study of spatial heterogeneity in lung cancer (dated by TCRdb to between 2017 and 2020). For the wider study: More beta-chain than alpha-chain transcripts were consistently detected, likely reflecting higher beta-chain transcript abundance. The study quantitatively compared TCR alpha and beta repertoires across multiple tumor regions, matched nontumor lung and blood in non-small cell lung cancer. In the raw uncorrected reads, each unique combination of TCR and UMI appeared more than ten times on average. Nonsynonymous mutation counts, determined by whole-exome sequencing of tumor tissue, were related to TCR repertoire features. A strong correlation was found between TCR transcript counts in tumor regions and a T cell transcriptional module score from matched bulk RNA-seq. Both alpha and beta chains were TCR-sequenced in samples taken at surgery, namely 220 tumor regions, around 64 matched nontumor lung samples and about 54 PBMC samples. On the study overall, not on this receptor specifically: Counts of ubiquitous and regional expanded TCRs were found to correlate with counts of ubiquitous and regional nonsynonymous mutations, respectively. Additional single-cell paired TCR alpha and beta sequencing was considered necessary to confirm, at a functional level, the hypothesis that regional TCRs recognize regional mutations. TCR-seq was estimated to cover only around 7.2% of tumor T cells for alpha chains and about 13% for beta chains. The tumor nonsynonymous mutation count correlated with the number of expanded intratumoral alpha and beta TCRs.

The time point label, read with the paper, signifies: sample taken at primary tumor resection. The donors were about 65 patients from the lung TRACERx cohort who had early-stage, untreated non-small cell lung cancer. TCR sequencing used whole RNA extracted from tumor and nontumor lung tissue, or from cryopreserved PBMC samples, without cell sorting. Only patients with enough RNA available from two or more tumor regions were chosen for TCR sequencing. Tumor and adjacent nontumor lung specimens were reviewed by a lung pathologist before selection. Libraries came from 5' RACE. The sample was run on a NextSeq 500. To allow correction of PCR and sequencing errors, the TCR library protocol tagged every TCR cDNA molecule with a unique molecular identifier. Turning to the authors' computational methods: TCR identification, UMI-based error correction and CDR3 extraction were performed with Decombinator tools. Expanded TCRs were defined as those above a frequency of 2 per 1,000, corresponding to the top 1% of the tumor frequency distribution. Expanded tumor TCRs were classed as regional if statistically deemed absent (corrected P<0.05) from at least one tumor region, otherwise ubiquitous. Rényi diversity was computed with the R vegan package after subsampling each repertoire 100 times to 5,000 TCRs. To build CDR3 similarity networks, amino acid triplet string-kernel similarity was used, and CDR3s were connected when their pairwise similarity was above 0.82. The public reads were reprocessed in TCRdb via fastp at Q25 and MiXCR, keeping in-frame beta chains. All rows with the same CDR3 protein become a single entry with the most common DNA and genes. None of the V and J calls come from the authors' own analysis; TCRdb made them. The sample table lists around 100,000 distinct CDR3 sequences, about 4.4% of them with a count of one. The ten largest clones add up to approximately 21% of the sample.

As regards this clonotype: Its antigen target is currently unknown. One base away there is no much larger clone; base qualities are not given.

The receptor comes from a male donor with early-stage non-small cell lung cancer. The material sequenced was lung tumor tissue, taken at surgery.

The CDR3 region has the sequence CASSYRDEPYEQYF. The DNA is as follows: TGTGCCAGCAGTTACCGGGACGAGCCCTACGAGCAGTACTTC. The chain uses TRBV6-2 or TRBV6-3 and TRBJ2-7; the D region may be TRBD1 or TRBD2, each matching 5 bases equally. The trim is 2 bases for V and 2 bases for J, with a gap of 10 bases between the germline ends. The cysteine opens and the phenylalanine closes a CDR3 of 14 amino acids. The kept DNA is CDR3 alone, 42 bases in frame from the first base. The germline V gene encodes CDR1 MNHEY and CDR2 SVGEGT.